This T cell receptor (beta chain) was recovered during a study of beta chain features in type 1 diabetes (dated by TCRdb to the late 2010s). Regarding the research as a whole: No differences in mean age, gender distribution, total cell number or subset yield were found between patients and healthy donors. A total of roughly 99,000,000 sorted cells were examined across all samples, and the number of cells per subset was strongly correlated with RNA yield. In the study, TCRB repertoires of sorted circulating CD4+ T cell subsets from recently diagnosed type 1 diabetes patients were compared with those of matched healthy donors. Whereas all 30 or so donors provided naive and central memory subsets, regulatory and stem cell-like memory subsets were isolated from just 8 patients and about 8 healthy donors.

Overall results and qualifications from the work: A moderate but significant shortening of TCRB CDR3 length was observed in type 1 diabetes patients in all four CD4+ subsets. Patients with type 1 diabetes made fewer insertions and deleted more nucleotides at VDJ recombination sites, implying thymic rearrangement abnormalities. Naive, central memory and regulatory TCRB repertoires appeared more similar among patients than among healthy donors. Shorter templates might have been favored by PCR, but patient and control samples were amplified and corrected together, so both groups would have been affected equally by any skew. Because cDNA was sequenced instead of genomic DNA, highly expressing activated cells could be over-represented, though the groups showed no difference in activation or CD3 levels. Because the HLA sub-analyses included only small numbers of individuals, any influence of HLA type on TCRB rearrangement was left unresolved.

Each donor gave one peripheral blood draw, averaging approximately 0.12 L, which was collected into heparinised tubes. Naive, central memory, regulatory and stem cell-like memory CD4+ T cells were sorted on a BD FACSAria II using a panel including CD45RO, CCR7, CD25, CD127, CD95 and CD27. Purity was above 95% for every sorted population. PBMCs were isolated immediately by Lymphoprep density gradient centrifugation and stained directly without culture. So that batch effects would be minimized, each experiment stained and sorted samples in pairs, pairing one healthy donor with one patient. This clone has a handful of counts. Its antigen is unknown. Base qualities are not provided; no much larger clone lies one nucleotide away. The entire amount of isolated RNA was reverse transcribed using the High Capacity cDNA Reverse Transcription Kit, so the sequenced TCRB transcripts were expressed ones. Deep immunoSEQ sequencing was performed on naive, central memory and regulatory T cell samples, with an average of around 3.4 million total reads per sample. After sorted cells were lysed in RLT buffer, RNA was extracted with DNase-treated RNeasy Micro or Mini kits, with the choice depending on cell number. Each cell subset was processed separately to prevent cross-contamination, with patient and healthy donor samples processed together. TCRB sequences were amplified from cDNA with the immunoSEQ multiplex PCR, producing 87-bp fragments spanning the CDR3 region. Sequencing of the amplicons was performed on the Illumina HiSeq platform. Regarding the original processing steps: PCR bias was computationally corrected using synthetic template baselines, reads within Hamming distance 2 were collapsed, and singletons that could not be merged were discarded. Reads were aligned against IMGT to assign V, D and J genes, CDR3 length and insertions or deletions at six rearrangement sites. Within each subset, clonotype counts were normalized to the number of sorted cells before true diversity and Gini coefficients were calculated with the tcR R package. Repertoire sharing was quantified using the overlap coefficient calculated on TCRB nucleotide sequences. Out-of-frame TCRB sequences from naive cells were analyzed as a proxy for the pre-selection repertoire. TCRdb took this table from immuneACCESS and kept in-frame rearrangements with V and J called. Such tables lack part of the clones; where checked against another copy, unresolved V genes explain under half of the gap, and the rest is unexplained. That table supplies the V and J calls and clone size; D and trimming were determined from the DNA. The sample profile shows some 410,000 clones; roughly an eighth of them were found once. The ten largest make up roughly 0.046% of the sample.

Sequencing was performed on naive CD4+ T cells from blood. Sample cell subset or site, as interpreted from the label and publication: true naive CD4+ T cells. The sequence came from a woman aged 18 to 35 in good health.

The CDR3 sequence is CASSPQDRWREKLFF. The nucleotide sequence reads TGTGCCAGCAGTCCTCAGGACAGGTGGCGAGAAAAACTGTTTTTT. The chain is made from TRBV6-5 and TRBJ1-4; 7 nucleotides in the junction match TRBD1. From a lookup of the germline V gene, CDR1 and CDR2 are MNHEY and SVGAGI. Trimmed from V: 5 bases; trimmed from J: 8 bases; junction bases lacking a gene match: 11. From the cysteine up to the phenylalanine, the CDR3 has a length of 15 residues. Of the read, only the CDR3 DNA is kept; its 45 bases are in frame from base 1.